The entry below gives a single T cell receptor (beta chain) sequence along with its context. Its antigen is not known. The V end lost 3 bases, the J end lost 4 bases, and 12 bases lay between the germline ends. The length of the CDR3 is 14 residues. From germline, CDR1 is LGHDT and CDR2 YNNKEL (reference sequence). This specimen belongs to a study of T cell responses to AZD1222 COVID-19 vaccine. Whole-study results and caveats: Baseline testing showed seropositivity in only a handful of AZD1222 recipients. Donor demographics were predominantly white British with a female majority; clonal diversity may be underestimated.

Data came from immunoSEQ multiplex PCR; TCRdb stores just in-frame clones and leaves some out. The profile shows 80,000 to 100,000 clones, 85% to 95% of them singletons. The sample consisted of peripheral blood, taken 28 days after the second AZD1222 dose. The TCR comes from an adult who received the AZD1222 COVID-19 vaccine. The rearrangement links TRBV3-1 (or the pseudogene TRBV3-2) to TRBJ1-1; D ambiguous. This CDR3 is CASSHENRVTEAFF. CDR3 in DNA: TGTGCCAGCAGCCATGAAAACAGAGTCACTGAAGCTTTCTTT.